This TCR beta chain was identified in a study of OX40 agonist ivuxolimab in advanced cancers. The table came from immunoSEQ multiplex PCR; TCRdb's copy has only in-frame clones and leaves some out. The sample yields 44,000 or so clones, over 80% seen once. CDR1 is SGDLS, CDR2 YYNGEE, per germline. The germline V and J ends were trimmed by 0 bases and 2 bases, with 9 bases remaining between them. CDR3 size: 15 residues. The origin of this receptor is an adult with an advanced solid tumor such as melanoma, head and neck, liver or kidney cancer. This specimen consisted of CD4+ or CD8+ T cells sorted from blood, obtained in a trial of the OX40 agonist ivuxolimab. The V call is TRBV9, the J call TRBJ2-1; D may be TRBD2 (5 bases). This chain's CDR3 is CASSVELGAYNEQFF. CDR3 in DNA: TGTGCCAGCAGCGTAGAACTAGGAGCCTACAATGAGCAGTTCTTC.